The entry below describes one T cell receptor beta chain. This entry is derived from a study of blood T cell repertoires in COVID-19. Study context: From T cells, B-cell-depleted T cells, or PBMCs came the material, which was cDNA or gDNA.

The CDR3 contains 16 residues. Germline loops: CDR1 SGHAT, CDR2 FQNNGV. V was clipped by 2 bases and J by 4 bases; unmatched bases: 7. Original analysis: For nucleated cells, counts were estimated from reference gene primer amplification. The repertoire was sequenced with immunoSEQ multiplex PCR; TCRdb's copy has only in-frame clones and lacks some. V, J and clone size reflect that table, while D and trimming were determined from the DNA. This sample has fewer than 300,000 clones, with over 75% found just once. This sequence originates from a man aged 45-65 years with active or convalescent COVID-19. The V gene is TRBV11-2, the J gene TRBJ2-7, with 11 nucleotides matching TRBD2. Sample: peripheral blood. The CDR3 DNA is TGTGCCAGCAGCTTATTAGCGGGAGGGCCTAGGTACGAGCAGTACTTC. Protein: CASSLLAGGPRYEQYF.